This TCR beta chain comes out of a study of shared clonotypes between healthy human individuals. The V end lost 0 bases, the J end lost 2 bases, and 11 bases lay between the germline ends. The CDR3 has 15 amino acids. Germline CDR1 GTSNPN, CDR2 SVGIG (reference sequence). In the original analysis: Filtering differed because ImmunoSEQ produced junction-only sequences that carried no quality scores. The repertoire was sequenced with immunoSEQ multiplex PCR; TCRdb's copy has only in-frame clones and lacks some. V, J and clone size are those of that table, while D and trimming were read from the DNA. Here the sample spans millions of clones, 90% to 95% being singletons.

This clonotype was sampled from a man younger than 35 in good health. The chain is built from TRBV30 and TRBJ1-5; D possibly corresponds to TRBD1 (6 bases). Input material: naive CD4+ T cells sorted from blood. Noted subset: CD45RA+ positively selected. The CDR3 sequence is CAWSVSRGGNQPQHF. CDR3 sequence (DNA): TGTGCCTGGAGTGTATCCAGGGGTGGCAATCAGCCCCAGCATTTT.